This record covers a single TCR beta chain. Its antigen remains unidentified. This CDR3 is built from 14 residues. V was trimmed by 6 bases and J by 2 bases, leaving 13 bases between them. With a J-beta primer mix and a sample-barcoded 5' primer, a second PCR ran roughly 6 to 11 cycles. TCRdb re-analysed the 5' RACE reads in MiXCR, keeping a single row per CDR3 protein. Of around 1,100,000 distinct CDR3 sequences in the sample, 35% to 40% are singletons; the top ten hold 10% to 15%. At least 6.5 million PBMCs were isolated per sample. The data belong to a study of blood T cells in healthy people across ages. Findings and limits, study-wide: Possibly confounding the expanded clonotype changes was the fact that donor CMV status was unknown.

The origin of this receptor is a man aged 18 to 29 in good health. The chain is built from TRBV12-3 or TRBV12-4 and TRBJ1-2; D is undetermined. Sequences were obtained from blood. In nucleotides, the CDR3 is TGTGCCAGCAGGGGGAGACGGCCGAACTATGGCTACACCTTC. Its protein is CASRGRRPNYGYTF.